One and the same sample provided the 5 T cell receptor beta chains below, sequenced in a study of regulatory T cells in long-lasting Graves disease. Time point: newly diagnosed GD, antithyroid drugs for less than 3 months. The TCR library was made from RNA that had been extracted from PBMCs in TRIzol. Combining iRepertoire HTBI primers with Arm-PCR of CDR3 regions, the authors built TCR beta libraries. TCRdb reprocessed the multiplex PCR reads with MiXCR, giving one entry per CDR3 protein. The sample contains hundreds of thousands of distinct CDR3 sequences, about 15% of which appear only once. The data also belong to a second study, concerning T cells in Graves' hyperthyroidism and ophthalmopathy.

The sample here was peripheral blood mononuclear cells (PBMCs), taken at new diagnosis, from a patient treated with antithyroid drugs. The origin of the receptors is a woman in her thirties with Graves disease.

This clonotype showed up many times. The chain carries TRBV27 and TRBJ2-5; 12 positions match TRBD2. This CDR3 has 17 amino acids. The germline CDR1 and CDR2 sequences are MNHEY and SMNVEV (reference sequence). V lost 5 bases, J lost 4 bases, and 11 bases stayed unmatched. As DNA, the CDR3 is TGTGCCAGCAGTCGACTAGCGGGAGTTCGGGGTCGAGAGACCCAGTACTTC. This sequence encodes CASSRLAGVRGRETQYF.

This clonotype was detected many times. The chain combines TRBV28 with TRBJ1-1; no clear D gene. Germline V gives CDR1 MDHEN, CDR2 SYDVKM. This CDR3 is built from 11 residues. V lost 6 bases, J lost 7 bases, and 9 bases lay in between. This chain's CDR3 is CASRREGEAFF. The CDR3, as DNA: TGTGCCAGCAGGCGAGAGGGTGAAGCTTTCTTT.

This clonotype was observed a handful of times. This CDR3 is CASSQAFLTDRETQYF. The CDR3 bases are TGTGCCAGCAGCCAAGCTTTTTTGACAGACAGAGAGACCCAGTACTTC. V gene TRBV3-1 combines with J gene TRBJ2-5; a weak D match, TRBD1 (5 bases). V was trimmed by 1 base and J by 4 bases, leaving 16 bases between them. This CDR3 spans 16 amino acids. Germline CDR1 LGHDT, CDR2 YNNKEL (reference sequence).

There are many counts of this clonotype. This chain joins TRBV6-1 and TRBJ2-7; TRBD1 might be the D (5 bases). Trimming stripped 6 bases from V and 2 bases from J, with 26 bases between. Germline assignment: CDR1 MNHNS and CDR2 SASEGT. The length of the CDR3 is 18 residues. The CDR3 sequence: CASRLGVTRTLRTYEQYF. In DNA form, the CDR3 reads TGTGCCAGCAGGTTAGGGGTAACTCGAACTCTGAGGACCTACGAGCAGTACTTC.

This chain joins TRBV30 and TRBJ2-1; TRBD2 is a possible D gene (5 bases). CDR3 length: 13 residues. Trimming took off 1 base at V and 10 bases at J, with 14 bases between the two ends. The germline V gene has CDR1 GTSNPN and CDR2 SVGIG (reference sequence). For the CDR3, the DNA is TGTGCCTGGAGTGGAGGGCCCAGGTCCGAGCAGTTCTTC. It yields the protein CAWSGGPRSEQFF.